This TCR beta chain stems from a study of blood T cell repertoires in COVID-19. Sequencing used immunoSEQ multiplex PCR; TCRdb keeps in-frame clones, though not all of them. The table includes 160,000 or so clones, 84% detected once. This clone has just one count. CDR3 length: 17 amino acids. Trimming shortened V by 1 base and J by 2 bases, and 20 bases separated the two germline ends. Germline V gene lookup returns CDR1 GTSNPN and CDR2 SVGIG (reference sequence). This sequence originates from a woman of 80 years or more with acute or convalescent COVID-19. V gene TRBV30 combines with J gene TRBJ1-1; tentative D call: TRBD1 (5 bases). The specimen was peripheral blood. The CDR3 DNA reads as TGTGCCTGGAGTGGGCTTTCTGGACAAATTATCAACACTGAAGCTTTCTTT. Protein sequence: CAWSGLSGQIINTEAFF.